A single sample is the source of the 17 T cell receptor beta chains below, sequenced in a study of blood T cell repertoires in COVID-19. Clones were read by immunoSEQ multiplex PCR, and TCRdb kept only the in-frame ones, dropping some. The data contain 35,000 to 50,000 clones, over 80% of them seen just once; the ten biggest clones take up approximately 1.4%. The sequencing sample was made of peripheral blood. The receptors shown here come from a woman in her thirties or forties with acute or convalescent COVID-19.

This rearrangement joins TRBV25-1 to TRBJ2-1, with 8 bases that match TRBD1. CDR1 is MGHDK and CDR2 is SYGVNS in the germline V gene. This CDR3 is built from 14 residues. The trim removed 2 bases at V and 5 bases at J, leaving 2 bases unmatched. CDR3 protein: CASSEPGGHNEQFF. The CDR3 DNA is TGTGCCAGCAGTGAACCAGGGGGCCACAATGAGCAGTTCTTC. Together with reference TRBV25-1 and TRBJ2-1, the CDR3 gives the full variable domain: EADIYQTPRYLVIGTGKKITLECSQTMGHDKMYWYQQDPGMELHLIHYSYGVNSTEKGDLSSESTVSRIRTEHFPLTLESARPSHTSQYLCASSEPGGHNEQFFGPGTRLTVL.

This clone was detected only once. The chain recombines TRBV6-5 with TRBJ2-7, with D maybe TRBD1 (6 bases). This CDR3 region has 14 residues. V was trimmed by 5 bases and J by 1 base, leaving 12 bases between them. Looked up from germline, CDR1 is MNHEY and CDR2 is SVGAGI. DNA for the CDR3: TGTGCCAGCAGTCCCCCGGGACAATCCTACGAGCAGTACTTC. This sequence encodes CASSPPGQSYEQYF.

This clone was found once. V is TRBV6-5 and J is TRBJ1-1; the match to TRBD1 covers 8 bases. V shed 4 bases and J 4 bases; nucleotides not matched to a gene: 2. Per the germline V gene, CDR1 is MNHEY and CDR2 is SVGAGI. CDR3 size: 13 residues. CDR3 sequence: CASSLGQVTEAFF. CDR3 DNA: TGTGCCAGCAGTTTGGGACAGGTCACTGAAGCTTTCTTT.

The rearrangement links TRBV15 to TRBJ1-4; tentatively, D is TRBD1 (6 bases). Germline values: CDR1 LNHNV, CDR2 YYDKDF (reference sequence). CDR3 length equals 15 residues. Trimming left V 0 bases short and J 5 bases short, with 10 bases between. CDR3 DNA sequence: TGTGCCACCAGCAGAGATGGGACAAGAAATGAAAAACTGTTTTTT. Its protein is CATSRDGTRNEKLFF.

V usage is TRBV9 and J usage is TRBJ1-4; 9 bases agree with TRBD1. The CDR3 contains 15 residues. With 3 bases clipped from V and 5 bases from J, the junction kept 5 bases outside the gene matches. Germline V lookup: CDR1 SGDLS, CDR2 YYNGEE. CDR3 nucleotides: TGTGCCAGCAGCGGGACAGGGGCGATAAATGAAAAACTGTTTTTT. It is translated as CASSGTGAINEKLFF.

The chain recombines TRBV10-2 with TRBJ1-2, with TRBD1 as a possible D gene (6 bases). The CDR3 has 15 residues. V was clipped by 3 bases and J by 4 bases, with 15 bases between them. From germline, CDR1 is WSHSY and CDR2 SAAADI. The CDR3: CASSEPSTGFYGYTF. CDR3 in DNA: TGCGCCAGCAGTGAACCATCGACAGGCTTCTATGGCTACACCTTC.

The rearrangement joins TRBV5-1 to TRBJ2-1, with TRBD2 matching 10 bases. The ends lost 4 bases at V and 6 bases at J; junction bases unmatched: 10. Germline V CDR1 and CDR2: SGHRS, YFSETQ. This CDR3 has 16 amino acids. This CDR3 is CASSASGTSALNEQFF. The CDR3 nucleotides read TGCGCCAGCAGCGCGTCCGGGACTAGCGCCCTCAATGAGCAGTTCTTC.

This clone was recorded once. The CDR3 is CASSSPSPGRAGEQYF. The CDR3 DNA reads as TGTGCCAGCAGTTCCCCCAGCCCAGGGAGGGCCGGCGAGCAGTACTTC. V is TRBV6-5 and J is TRBJ2-7, with 7 nucleotides matching TRBD2. CDR1 and CDR2 from the germline V gene are MNHEY and SVGAGI. The V and J ends lost 4 bases and 6 bases, in that order; junction bases with no gene match: 15. The CDR3 totals 16 residues.

By its share, this clone is medium-sized (0.01 to 0.1%). V is TRBV30 and J is TRBJ1-4; 9 bases match TRBD1. Trimming cost V 5 bases and J 4 bases; bases outside gene matches: 2. The CDR3 is 13 amino acids. Germline V gives CDR1 GTSNPN, CDR2 SVGIG (reference sequence). CDR3 residues: CAWGTGFNEKLFF. In nucleotides, the CDR3 is TGTGCCTGGGGGACAGGGTTTAATGAAAAACTGTTTTTT.

This clone has just one count. The chain joins TRBV2 to TRBJ1-3, with 7 bases lining up with TRBD1. The ends lost 2 bases at V and 7 bases at J; junction bases unmatched: 5. In germline, CDR1 is SNHLY, CDR2 FYNNEI. The CDR3 sequence is 14 residues long. The CDR3 DNA sequence: TGTGCCAGCAGTGAACAGGGGGAGGCTAACACCATATATTTT. Its protein is CASSEQGEANTIYF.

V gene TRBV25-1 combines with J gene TRBJ1-2, with TRBD1 matching 10 bases. The V and J ends lost 2 bases and 4 bases, in that order; junction bases with no gene match: 1. This CDR3 region has 14 residues. Germline CDR1 MGHDK, CDR2 SYGVNS. CDR3 coding DNA: TGTGCCAGCAGTGAAGGGACAGGGGCCTATGGCTACACCTTC. It codes for CASSEGTGAYGYTF.

Comment on this clone: Mismatch with germline at one junction end may stem from a read error. This rearrangement joins TRBV7-7 to TRBJ2-5; 12 nucleotides match TRBD2. Germline V gene lookup returns CDR1 SSHAT and CDR2 FNYEAQ (reference sequence). This CDR3 is built from 16 residues. Written as DNA, the CDR3 is TGTGCTAGCAGCTTAGGGGCTAGCGGGAGGGTAGAGACCCAGTACTTC. It specifies CASSLGASGRVETQYF.

This chain joins TRBV25-1 and TRBJ1-2; 7 bases map to TRBD1. The CDR3 runs 15 residues. Germline assignment: CDR1 MGHDK and CDR2 SYGVNS. V shed 4 bases, J shed 4 bases, and the junction held 9 bases outside the gene matches. The DNA of the CDR3 is TGTGCCAGCAGTGCTACCCCCACAGGGGTCTATGGCTACACCTTC. Its protein product is CASSATPTGVYGYTF.

The chain joins TRBV7-9 to TRBJ2-7, with D possibly matching TRBD2 (6 bases). The germline V and J ends were trimmed by 2 bases and 1 base, with 12 bases remaining between them. The CDR3 has 15 amino acids. Germline assignment: CDR1 SEHNR and CDR2 FQNEAQ (reference sequence). This chain's CDR3 is CASSLFSGRSYEQYF. DNA for the CDR3: TGTGCCAGCAGCTTATTTAGCGGACGGTCCTACGAGCAGTACTTC.

V and J are TRBV5-1 and TRBJ2-1; a possible D gene is TRBD1 (5 bases). The CDR3 runs 14 residues. Germline V gene lookup returns CDR1 SGHRS and CDR2 YFSETQ. Trimming stripped 0 bases from V and 7 bases from J, with 11 bases between. The chain's CDR3 is CASSLALAGNEQFF. DNA of the CDR3: TGCGCCAGCAGCTTGGCCTTGGCAGGGAATGAGCAGTTCTTC.

The chain couples TRBV6-5 to TRBJ1-5; D may be TRBD1 (5 bases). The CDR3 spans 14 residues. The germline gives CDR1 MNHEY, CDR2 SVGAGI. V was clipped by 6 bases and J by 7 bases, with 16 bases between them. The CDR3, as DNA: TGTGCCAGCAGCCCCCCGAAGGGGAGGCAGCCCCAGCATTTT. It specifies CASSPPKGRQPQHF.

The chain combines TRBV6-5 with TRBJ1-6; TRBD1 might be the D (6 bases). V gave up 6 bases and J gave up 10 bases, with 10 bases separating them. The V gene's germline CDR1 is MNHEY and CDR2 SVGAGI. This CDR3 is 12 amino acids long. CDR3 sequence: CASRQGESPLHF. CDR3 in DNA: TGTGCCAGCAGACAGGGTGAATCACCCCTCCACTTT.